The 4 T cell receptor beta chains given below trace back to one sample, sequenced in a study of T cells in Graves' hyperthyroidism and ophthalmopathy. It was RNA transcripts that yielded the amplified TCR beta CDR3 regions. The HTBI set primed first-round TCR CDR3 RT-PCR. MiXCR was run by TCRdb on the multiplex PCR reads, yielding one entry per CDR3 protein. The sample records some 270,000 distinct CDR3 sequences, around 15% being singletons. The material sequenced was blood. The receptors derive from a middle-aged woman with Graves' hyperthyroidism.

The V and J genes are TRBV19 and TRBJ2-1; 7 bases align to TRBD2. The V gene's germline CDR1 is LNHDA and CDR2 SQIVND (reference sequence). This CDR3 contains 16 residues. Unmatched junction bases numbered 12, after V lost 5 bases and J lost 5 bases. The DNA of the CDR3 is TGTGCCAGTAGTTCGCTTCTAGCGGTAGGGGACAATGAGCAGTTCTTC. Translating gives CASSSLLAVGDNEQFF.

A word on this clonotype: A much bigger clone sits one base away, suggesting this may be a read error. V usage is TRBV2 and J usage is TRBJ2-2; a weak D match, TRBD2 (6 bases). The CDR3 runs to 15 residues. Per germline, CDR1 SNHLY and CDR2 FYNNEI. The CDR3 region is CASKSRVGNTGGLFF. For the CDR3, the DNA is TGTGCCAGCAAATCACGTGTGGGGAACACCGGGGGGCTGTTTTTT. The whole variable domain, remainder taken from reference TRBV2 and TRBJ2-2, is EPEVTQTPSHQVTQMGQEVILRCVPISNHLYFYWYRQILGQKVEFLVSFYNNEISEKSEIFDDQFSVERPDGSNFTLKIRSTKLEDSAMYFCASKSRVGNTGGLFFGEGSRLTVL.

This clonotype was found a few times. This sequence joins TRBV4-2 and TRBJ2-5, with 8 positions matching TRBD2. After removal of 1 base from V and 3 bases from J, the junction contained 7 bases not matched to a gene. The CDR3 has 16 amino acids. Germline V CDR1 and CDR2: LGHNA, YNFKEQ. CDR3 sequence reads: CASSQAPHGREETQYF. CDR3 coding DNA: TGTGCCAGCAGCCAAGCGCCCCACGGGAGGGAAGAGACCCAGTACTTC.

This clonotype was counted many times. The chain couples TRBV6-1 to TRBJ1-3; TRBD1 matches at 8 bases. The germline CDR1 and CDR2 sequences are MNHNS and SASEGT. V gave up 8 bases and J gave up 4 bases; unmatched junction bases: 10. CDR3 length: 15 amino acids. The CDR3 DNA reads as TGTGCCAGCTCACCCCAGGGGGCGCCCGGAAACACCATATATTTT. It is translated as CASSPQGAPGNTIYF.